The rows below give T cell receptor beta chains drawn from one sample of a study of neurological immune-mediated disorders. TCRdb reprocessed the 5' RACE reads with MiXCR, giving one entry per CDR3 protein. The sample contains tens of thousands of distinct CDR3 sequences, about 3.2% of which appear only once. The sequencing input was PBMCs. These receptors were taken from a woman aged 60-75 years with multiple sclerosis. The CDR3 runs from the conserved cysteine through the conserved F or W. The D gene is left open where the match is weak. For some rows the clone size is stated as once, few or many, or as a class when expanded; others skip it.

clone_size	d_call	v_call	j_call	cdr3_aa	cdr3_nt
many	TRBD1	TRBV5-1	TRBJ1-1	CASSLAGTGGAFF	TGCGCCAGCAGCTTAGCCGGGACAGGGGGAGCTTTCTTT
many	.	TRBV20-1	TRBJ2-2	CSASGRNTGELFF	TGCAGTGCTAGTGGGCGGAACACCGGGGAGCTGTTTTTT
many	TRBD1	TRBV5-1	TRBJ1-1	CASSRFTGTGDTEAFF	TGCGCCAGCAGCCGATTCACCGGGACAGGGGACACTGAAGCTTTCTTT
many	.	TRBV5-1	TRBJ2-1	CASSWGESYNEQFF	TGCGCCAGCAGCTGGGGGGAGTCCTACAATGAGCAGTTCTTC
many	.	TRBV12-3/TRBV12-4	TRBJ1-4	CASSPAVVTNEKLFF	TGTGCCAGCAGTCCTGCGGTGGTGACTAATGAAAAACTGTTTTTT
many	.	TRBV5-1	TRBJ2-7	CASSLGGGTDEQYF	TGCGCCAGCAGCTTGGGTGGAGGGACCGACGAGCAGTACTTC
many	TRBD1	TRBV20-1	TRBJ2-1	CSARDLRGTGVSEQFF	TGCAGTGCTAGAGATCTCAGGGGAACAGGGGTGAGTGAGCAGTTCTTC
few	.	TRBV7-7	TRBJ1-2	CASSSGPYYGYTF	TGTGCTAGCAGCTCCGGACCGTACTATGGCTACACCTTC
many	.	TRBV15	TRBJ2-7	CATSRVVGAGESYEQYF	TGTGCCACCAGCAGAGTAGTGGGGGCTGGGGAAAGCTACGAGCAGTACTTC
many	.	TRBV29-1	TRBJ2-7	CSVDLSGTEQYF	TGCAGCGTCGACCTTTCAGGGACCGAGCAGTACTTC
many	.	TRBV20-1	TRBJ2-7	CSASGKTYEQYF	TGCAGTGCTAGCGGAAAGACCTACGAGCAGTACTTC
many	.	TRBV5-1	TRBJ2-1	CASSLETQGGREQFF	TGCGCCAGCAGCTTGGAAACCCAGGGCGGTCGTGAGCAGTTCTTC
many	TRBD1	TRBV5-1	TRBJ2-5	CASSSGTEYQETQYF	TGCGCCAGCAGCTCGGGGACAGAGTACCAAGAGACCCAGTACTTC
many	TRBD1	TRBV10-3	TRBJ2-7	CAISGSLDRGQYEQYF	TGTGCCATCAGTGGGTCCCTGGACAGGGGGCAATACGAGCAGTACTTC
many	.	TRBV20-1	TRBJ1-1	CSARAGQNTEAFF	TGCAGTGCTAGAGCCGGGCAGAACACTGAAGCTTTCTTT
few	.	TRBV20-1	TRBJ2-3	CSARYGTSTDTQYF	TGCAGTGCTAGATACGGGACTAGCACAGATACGCAGTATTTT
many	.	TRBV2	TRBJ2-7	CASSGDGPYEQYF	TGTGCCAGCAGTGGGGACGGTCCCTACGAGCAGTACTTC
many	TRBD2	TRBV18	TRBJ2-1	CASSPGLAGGPNEQFF	TGTGCCAGCTCCCCTGGACTAGCGGGGGGGCCGAATGAGCAGTTCTTC
many	.	TRBV7-2	TRBJ2-5	CASTTDLAEETQYF	TGTGCCAGCACCACTGACTTAGCGGAGGAGACCCAGTACTTC
many	TRBD1	TRBV2	TRBJ2-7	CASRDSRGRYEQYF	TGTGCCAGCAGGGACTCCAGGGGGCGGTACGAGCAGTACTTC
many	.	TRBV5-6	TRBJ2-7	CASSESGRKSYEQYF	TGTGCCAGCTCGGAGAGCGGGCGTAAGTCCTACGAGCAGTACTTC
many	.	TRBV5-1	TRBJ1-1	CASSLTGLTEAFF	TGCGCCAGCAGCTTGACCGGGTTGACTGAAGCTTTCTTT
many	TRBD1	TRBV29-1	TRBJ1-1	CSVARAGGYEAFF	TGCAGCGTCGCTCGGGCAGGGGGCTATGAAGCTTTCTTT
many	TRBD2	TRBV7-6	TRBJ2-1	CASTSDGPSGNEQFF	TGTGCCAGCACTTCAGACGGGCCTAGCGGGAATGAGCAGTTCTTC
many	.	TRBV27	TRBJ1-1	CASSLTRGPTEAFF	TGTGCCAGCAGTTTGACGCGGGGGCCTACTGAAGCTTTCTTT
few	.	TRBV20-1	TRBJ1-5	CSASRGAGTQNF	TGCAGTGCTAGCAGAGGGGCCGGGACCCAGAATTTT
many	TRBD1	TRBV20-1	TRBJ2-3	CSAESGGSVRTDTQYF	TGCAGTGCTGAATCAGGGGGCTCGGTACGCACAGATACGCAGTATTTT
many	.	TRBV9	TRBJ2-7	CASSPTDPYEQYF	TGTGCCAGCAGCCCCACTGACCCCTACGAGCAGTACTTC
many	.	TRBV24-1	TRBJ2-1	CATSDFGPIPNEQFF	TGTGCCACCAGTGATTTCGGGCCTATTCCCAATGAGCAGTTCTTC
many	.	TRBV20-1	TRBJ2-1	CSAFPYSSYNEQFF	TGCAGTGCTTTCCCCTACAGCTCCTACAATGAGCAGTTCTTC
many	TRBD1	TRBV29-1	TRBJ2-2	CSVEGKAGRGSGELFF	TGCAGCGTTGAAGGAAAGGCAGGCAGGGGGTCCGGGGAGCTGTTTTTT
.	TRBD2	TRBV20-1	TRBJ2-3	CSARDLGSGAGGDTQYF	TGCAGTGCTAGAGATCTTGGCAGCGGGGCCGGGGGAGATACGCAGTATTTT
many	.	TRBV7-6	TRBJ2-5	CASSKRVPIGQETQYF	TGTGCCAGCAGCAAAAGGGTTCCCATAGGCCAAGAGACCCAGTACTTC
many	.	TRBV27	TRBJ2-3	CASSMAWDTQYF	TGTGCCAGCAGTATGGCGTGGGATACGCAGTATTTT
many	TRBD1	TRBV7-2	TRBJ1-4	CASSLAPGGTNEKLFF	TGTGCCAGCAGCTTAGCCCCAGGGGGCACTAATGAAAAACTGTTTTTT
many	.	TRBV3-1	TRBJ1-1	CASSRAGQLLNTEAFF	TGTGCCAGCAGCCGCGCCGGACAGCTCCTGAACACTGAAGCTTTCTTT
many	.	TRBV5-1	TRBJ1-4	CASAEQMDNEKLFF	TGCGCCAGCGCCGAACAGATGGATAATGAAAAACTGTTTTTT
many	.	TRBV3-1	TRBJ1-5	CARSNQPQHF	TGTGCCAGGAGCAATCAGCCCCAGCATTTT
many	TRBD2	TRBV20-1	TRBJ2-1	CSARWASGANEQFF	TGCAGTGCTAGATGGGCTAGCGGGGCTAATGAGCAGTTCTTC
many	.	TRBV5-1	TRBJ1-1	CASSLAGAAPEAFF	TGCGCCAGCAGCTTGGCAGGAGCGGCCCCTGAAGCTTTCTTT
many	TRBD2	TRBV6-5	TRBJ2-3	CASSSPAGSTDTQYF	TGTGCCAGCAGTTCACCAGCGGGGAGCACAGATACGCAGTATTTT
many	.	TRBV19	TRBJ1-2	CASRSSGTTYGYTF	TGTGCCAGTCGTTCATCCGGGACAACCTATGGCTACACCTTC